This entry concerns a single TCR beta chain. There is no known antigen for this receptor. Per-base quality was not reported, and no clone a single base away is much larger than it. Systemically healthy Caucasian individuals from Russia, 39 in total and aged roughly 6 to 95 years, were included as donors. Ten milliliters of peripheral blood were drawn from each donor into EDTA-treated Vacutainer tubes. Ficoll-Paque density-gradient centrifugation was used to isolate PBMCs, with at least 7 million per sample. Total RNA was extracted from PBMCs with Trizol reagent, with at least 6 micrograms obtained per sample. For every donor, flow cytometry on a PBMC aliquot measured the percentage of naive CD45RAhigh/CD27high T cells. Receptor amplification or capture employed 5' RACE. The run used an Illumina HiSeq 2500. A second roughly 6 to 11 cycle PCR used a sample-barcoded 5' primer and a J-beta primer mix. A template-switch 5' adaptor carrying 12 random nucleotides introduced a unique molecular identifier onto each TCR beta cDNA molecule. Each sample yielded at least 3 million CDR3-containing paired-end reads. First-strand cDNA was synthesized from all RNA with the Mint cDNA synthesis kit, primed by a TRBC-specific oligonucleotide. Following uracil-DNA glycosylase treatment, a first 18-cycle PCR with universal primers M1SS and BC2_uni_R was performed on all cDNA. In the original analysis: For normalization, 1 million high-quality reads, each with a distinct molecular identifier, were randomly selected from each sample. Instead of being binned into consensus sequences, reads with shared molecular identifiers were discarded. MiTCR, with a Q25 quality threshold and the strictest error-elimination algorithm, was used for CDR3 identification, clonotype clustering and error correction. A nonparametric unseen species model with Euler transformation was used to estimate a lower bound on total TCR beta diversity. TCRdb reran the public reads through fastp at Q25 and MiXCR, keeping productive beta chains. Each entry merges the rows of one CDR3 protein and shows their most common DNA and genes. The V and J calls were determined by TCRdb, not by the authors. The sample has hundreds of thousands of distinct CDR3 sequences on record, roughly 29% of them singletons. The ten largest clones represent approximately 30% of the sample.

The sample belongs to a study of blood T cells in healthy people across ages (dated by TCRdb to between 2014 and 2017). Turning to the overall study: In model experiments, template switching captured roughly one uniquely barcoded TCR beta cDNA molecule for every two T cells. To avoid experimental bias, donors of different ages were randomly spread across the sequencing lanes. Two additional independent replicas of 1 million unique cDNA reads from the same blood draw were analyzed for two donors (one aged 18 to 30 and one aged 80 or older). Using deep sequencing normalized with unique cDNA molecular identifiers, the study measured how TCR beta repertoire diversity changes with age. The donors were divided into four age groups: young (average around 15 years), middle-aged (about 40), aged (roughly 60) and long-lived (around 80). Results and caveats for the whole study, not just this receptor: The percentage of naive T cells measured by flow cytometry correlated strongly with observed TCR beta diversity. Estimates of total diversity from one million sequenced T cells were regarded as lower bounds and underestimates. The long-lived group showed more naive CD4+ T cells, fewer expanded clones and increased TCR diversity than the aged group, suggesting age selection. Donor CMV infection status was unknown, potentially confounding age-related changes in expanded clonotypes. Observed TCR beta diversity per million T cells fell roughly linearly with age, and a significant reduction was already apparent by age roughly 40. Bulk unsorted PBMC profiling prevented conclusive comparison of naive and antigen-experienced compartments.

Unmatched junction bases come to 5, with V trimmed by 7 bases and J by 5 bases. The germline V gene provides CDR1 MNHNS and CDR2 SASEGT. The cysteine opens and the phenylalanine closes a CDR3 of 14 amino acids. Here the CDR3 DNA is all that survives: 42 bases in frame from base 1. The specimen sequenced was blood. This sequence was found in a woman aged 70-85 years in good health. The chain couples TRBV6-1 to TRBJ2-5; TRBD2 matches 12 bases in the middle. The DNA sequence is as follows: TGTGCCAGCACCGTTACTAGCGGGAGGGAGACCCAGTACTTC. Translated, this gives CASTVTSGRETQYF.